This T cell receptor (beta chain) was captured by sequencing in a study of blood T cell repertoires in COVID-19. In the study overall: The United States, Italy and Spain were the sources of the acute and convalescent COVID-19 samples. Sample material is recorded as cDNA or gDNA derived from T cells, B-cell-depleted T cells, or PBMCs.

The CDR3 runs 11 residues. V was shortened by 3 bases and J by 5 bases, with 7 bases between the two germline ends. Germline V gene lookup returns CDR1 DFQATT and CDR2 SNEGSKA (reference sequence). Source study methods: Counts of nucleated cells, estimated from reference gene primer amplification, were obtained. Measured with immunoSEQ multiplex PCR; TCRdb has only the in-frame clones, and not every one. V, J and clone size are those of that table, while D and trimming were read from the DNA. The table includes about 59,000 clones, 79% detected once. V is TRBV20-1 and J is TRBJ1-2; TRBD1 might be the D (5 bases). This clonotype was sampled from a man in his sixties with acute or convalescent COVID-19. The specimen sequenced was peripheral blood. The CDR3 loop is CSARGLYGYTF. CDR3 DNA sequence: TGCAGTGCTAGGGGACTGTATGGCTACACCTTC.